The next 14 T cell receptor beta chains were all read from a single sample in a study of T cells in women clearing cervical HPV infection. This table comes from immunoSEQ multiplex PCR, and its TCRdb copy is limited to in-frame clones, with some not included. The sample's table shows 30,000 or so clones. Sequencing used blood buffy coat. The receptors were gathered from a woman between 18 and 70 years old with a cervical HPV16 infection that either progressed to CIN3+ or cleared (not recorded which).

Turning to this clone: The observed sequence ends 3 residues before the CDR3 terminus, with the missing tail filled in from the germline J gene. The chain has TRBV2 and TRBJ2-2; TRBD2 agrees at 9 bases. The germline gives CDR1 SNHLY, CDR2 FYNNEI. J gave up 5 bases and V 4 bases, and 5 bases lay outside the gene matches. This CDR3 is 15 amino acids long. The sequenced CDR3 bases are TGTGCCAGCAGTGGAATAGCGGGGGTTACCGGGGAG. Amino acids: CASSGIAGVTGE. Given in full, the CDR3 is CASSGIAGVTGELFF.

Regarding this clone: Read sequence stops 3 residues before the CDR3 end, and the germline J gene provides the missing end. The chain employs TRBV28 and TRBJ1-1; no reliable D call. In germline, CDR1 is MDHEN, CDR2 SYDVKM. The CDR3 is made up of 10 amino acids. The germline V and J ends were trimmed by 6 bases and 3 bases, with 2 bases remaining between them. Partial CDR3 DNA: TGTGCCAGCAGCGACACTGAA. Protein: CASSDTE. The full CDR3 reads CASSDTEAFF.

In regard to this clone: The DNA ends 3 residues before the CDR3 does, and the rest of the CDR3 is filled in from the germline J gene. This chain links TRBV2 with TRBJ1-5; possible D gene TRBD1, 6 bases. CDR3 length: 15 amino acids. CDR1 SNHLY and CDR2 FYNNEI come from the germline V gene. V gave up 2 bases and J gave up 8 bases, with 16 bases separating them. The CDR3 bases that were read are TGTGCCAGCAGTGAATACGCCCAGGGGATTAAGCCC. As protein: CASSEYAQGIKP. The entire CDR3 protein reads CASSEYAQGIKPQHF. The whole variable domain, filled in from reference TRBV2 and TRBJ1-5, reads EPEVTQTPSHQVTQMGQEVILRCVPISNHLYFYWYRQILGQKVEFLVSFYNNEISEKSEIFDDQFSVERPDGSNFTLKIRSTKLEDSAMYFCASSEYAQGIKPQHFGDGTRLSIL.

About this clone itself: The CDR3 goes on 3 residues after the read ends, and that part is filled in from the germline J gene. The gene calls are TRBV28 and TRBJ2-3, with D perhaps matching TRBD1 (6 bases). V was clipped by 5 bases and J by 2 bases, with 14 bases between them. There are 15 residues in the CDR3. Germline lookup yields CDR1 MDHEN and CDR2 SYDVKM. CDR3 DNA (partial): TGTGCCAGCAGTCATGGACAGTCCTACACAGATACG. This gives the protein CASSHGQSYTDT. In full, the CDR3 reads CASSHGQSYTDTQYF.

The DNA read from the CDR3 is TGCGCCAGCAGTGACCCGAGCGGGGGGTCGAGCACAGATACG. Translated: CASSDPSGGSSTDT. The CDR3 as a whole reads CASSDPSGGSSTDTQYF. V usage is TRBV10-1 and J usage is TRBJ2-3, with 9 bases identical to TRBD2. Sequencing ends 3 residues short of the CDR3 end; the germline J gene provides the rest. The CDR3 is made up of 17 amino acids. V lost 3 bases, J lost 0 bases, and 7 bases stayed unmatched. Germline CDR1 is WNHNN and CDR2 is SYGVQD (reference sequence).

Note on this clone: Read data end 3 residues before the CDR3 end; the end is taken from the germline J gene. The chain joins TRBV11-3 to TRBJ2-3, with D possibly matching TRBD2 (6 bases). Germline V gene sequence: CDR1 SGHNT, CDR2 YENEEA. This CDR3 region has 15 residues. V shed 4 bases and J shed 2 bases, with 13 bases lying between them. The CDR3 region is CASSSRSGLTDTQYF. The DNA read from the CDR3 is TGTGCCAGCAGCTCCCGTAGCGGCCTCACAGATACG. The variable domain in full, completed from reference TRBV11-3 and TRBJ2-3, reads EAGVVQSPRYKIIEKKQPVAFWCNPISGHNTLYWYLQNLGQGPELLIRYENEEAVDDSQLPKDRFSAERLKGVDSTLKIQPAELGDSAVYLCASSSRSGLTDTQYFGPGTRLTVL.

Points on this clone: The DNA ends 3 residues before the CDR3 does, and the rest of the CDR3 is filled in from the germline J gene. The rearrangement uses TRBV5-6 and TRBJ1-2, with 11 bases matching TRBD1. The germline V gene has CDR1 SGHDT and CDR2 YYEEEE. Trimming at V came to 3 bases and at J to 4 bases, leaving 5 bases not matched to a gene. The CDR3 is 15 amino acids. CDR3 amino acids: CASSSGQGAIYGYTF. Partial CDR3 DNA: TGTGCCAGCAGCTCCGGACAGGGGGCTATCTATGGC. The full variable domain, rest sourced from reference TRBV5-6 and TRBJ1-2, is DAGVTQSPTHLIKTRGQQVTLRCSPKSGHDTVSWYQQALGQGPQFIFQYYEEEERQRGNFPDRFSGHQFPNYSSELNVNALLLGDSALYLCASSSGQGAIYGYTFGSGTRLTVV.

To note about this clone: Coverage ceases 3 residues before the CDR3 finishes, and the germline J gene fills in the end. The chain combines TRBV5-1 with TRBJ1-1; D might be TRBD1 (5 bases). Trimming pared 3 bases from V and 6 bases from J, leaving 12 bases between. Germline values: CDR1 SGHRS, CDR2 YFSETQ. This CDR3 comprises 13 residues. The CDR3 loop reads CASSSPGGSEAFF. The CDR3 bases that were read are TGCGCCAGCAGCTCTCCGGGGGGGTCTGAA.

Concerning this clone itself: The CDR3 goes on 3 residues after the read ends, and that part is filled in from the germline J gene. The chain joins TRBV9 to TRBJ2-7; D remains unclear. CDR3 length: 13 residues. Trimming took 0 bases from V and 5 from J, leaving 9 bases between them. Germline assignment: CDR1 SGDLS and CDR2 YYNGEE. Here the CDR3 reads CASSVGGLNEQYF. The sequenced CDR3 bases are TGTGCCAGCAGCGTAGGAGGTTTGAACGAG.

In the case of this clone: The read stops 3 residues short of the end of the CDR3; the missing end is completed from the germline J gene. V is TRBV12-3 or TRBV12-4 and J is TRBJ2-1; TRBD1 is a possible D gene (6 bases). V was cut by 4 bases and J by 0 bases, with 13 bases left in between. The CDR3 sequence is 16 residues long. The covered CDR3 bases are TGTGCCAGCAGTTCTGGACAGCTAGGCTCCTACAATGAG. Its protein is CASSSGQLGSYNE. From start to end, the CDR3 is CASSSGQLGSYNEQFF.

Comments on this clone: Read data end 3 residues before the CDR3 end; the end is taken from the germline J gene. The chain employs TRBV6-1 and TRBJ1-4; 11 nucleotides agree with TRBD1. Germline trimming cut 1 base from V and 8 bases from J; bases unmatched to any gene: 3. CDR3 length: 15 residues. Looked up from germline, CDR1 is MNHNS and CDR2 is SASEGT. The CDR3 region is CASSEGTGGGEKLFF. The covered CDR3 bases are TGTGCCAGCAGTGAAGGGACAGGGGGCGGAGAAAAA.

Regarding this clone: The observed sequence ends 3 residues before the CDR3 terminus, with the missing tail filled in from the germline J gene. V gene TRBV6-4 combines with J gene TRBJ2-6; D call uncertain. V gave up 0 bases and J gave up 0 bases, with 3 bases separating them. The length of the CDR3 is 15 residues. In germline, CDR1 is MRHNA, CDR2 SNTAGT. The CDR3 sequence: CASSDSHSGANVLTF. The CDR3 DNA, read in part, is TGTGCCAGCAGTGACTCACACTCTGGGGCCAACGTC.

A remark on this clone: The CDR3 goes on 3 residues after the read ends, and that part is filled in from the germline J gene. The chain carries TRBV20-1 and TRBJ1-1, with TRBD1 matching over 9 bases. Germline values: CDR1 DFQATT, CDR2 SNEGSKA (reference sequence). This CDR3 has 13 amino acids. J lost 5 bases, V lost 6 bases, and 7 bases had no gene match. Here the CDR3 reads CSARTGERTEAFF. CDR3 bases read: TGCAGTGCGCGGACAGGGGAAAGGACTGAA.

With regard to this clone: The read terminates 3 residues ahead of where the CDR3 ends, so the germline J gene completes it. The chain is built from TRBV4-1 and TRBJ2-7; 7 bases line up with TRBD1. This CDR3 contains 13 residues. Germline-derived CDR1 and CDR2 are MGHRA and YSYEKL. J was trimmed by 2 bases and V by 3 bases; bases with no gene match: 1. Incomplete CDR3 DNA: TGCGCCAGCAGCCAGGGACAGACCTACGAG. Protein sequence: CASSQGQTYE. The full CDR3 reads CASSQGQTYEQYF.